The 11 T cell receptor beta chains given below trace back to one sample, sequenced in a study of molecular identifiers for immune sequencing clone quantification. TCRdb reanalysed the PCR reads using MiXCR and keeps one entry per CDR3 protein. Among about 640,000 distinct CDR3 sequences listed, about 20% were seen once. Sequences were obtained from naive CD8+ T cells from blood, with Jurkat cell RNA spiked in. As for subset: FACS-sorted CD8+CD4-CCR7+CD45RA+ naive T cells. The receptors were gathered from a human donor in good health. Some libraries in this study had Jurkat cell RNA spiked in.

This clonotype was picked up many times. This chain uses TRBV29-1 with TRBJ2-1, with 9 bases that match TRBD2. CDR3 length equals 17 residues. V was pared by 0 bases and J by 6 bases, with 12 bases of the junction left unmatched. Germline V gene sequence: CDR1 SQVTM, CDR2 ANQGSEA. The CDR3 protein is CSVEDGLAGLGVNEQFF. In DNA, the CDR3 is TGCAGCGTTGAAGATGGCCTAGCGGGACTGGGGGTCAATGAGCAGTTCTTC.

The chain carries TRBV18 and TRBJ1-4; TRBD1 might be the D (6 bases). The germline V gene encodes CDR1 KGHSH and CDR2 LQKENI. The CDR3 covers 18 residues. V dropped 0 bases and J dropped 0 bases, with 14 bases sitting between them. The DNA of the CDR3 is TGTGCCAGCTCACCACCGTCGGCAGGGGCCTCAACTAATGAAAAACTGTTTTTT. Translating gives CASSPPSAGASTNEKLFF.

The chain couples TRBV2 to TRBJ1-5, with D possibly being TRBD1 (5 bases). The V end was cut by 0 bases, the J end by 0 bases, with 18 bases between. The CDR3 has 19 residues. Per germline, CDR1 SNHLY and CDR2 FYNNEI. CDR3 nucleotides: TGTGCCAGCAGTGAAGCGGGCCCCGGGGCCAGGGCTAGCAATCAGCCCCAGCATTTT. It is translated as CASSEAGPGARASNQPQHF.

The table lists this clonotype with many counts. CDR3 region: CASSQEPDRAYTEAFF. CDR3 nucleotide sequence: TGCGCCAGCAGCCAAGAACCCGACAGGGCCTACACTGAAGCTTTCTTT. The rearrangement joins TRBV4-3 to TRBJ1-1; 7 bases are a match to TRBD1. Germline V CDR1 and CDR2: LGHNA, YSLEER. The V and J ends lost 0 bases and 3 bases, in that order; junction bases with no gene match: 7. The CDR3 runs to 16 residues.

This clonotype was counted only a few times. The rearrangement uses TRBV27 and TRBJ1-1; possibly TRBD1 for D (5 bases). The CDR3 has 14 amino acids. V lost 3 bases, J lost 4 bases, and 12 bases lay in between. CDR1 is MNHEY, CDR2 SMNVEV, per germline (reference sequence). In DNA form, the CDR3 reads TGTGCCAGCAGTTTTACTCCCGGGGGCACTGAAGCTTTCTTT. Amino acid sequence: CASSFTPGGTEAFF.

The sample holds a few counts of this clonotype. The V and J genes are TRBV11-2 and TRBJ1-2; D ambiguous. The CDR3 covers 14 residues. Looked up from germline, CDR1 is SGHAT and CDR2 is FQNNGV. Trimming took off 3 bases at V and 3 bases at J, with 11 bases between the two ends. CDR3 nucleotides: TGTGCCAGCAGCTTTTTTGGCGGGGACTATGGCTACACCTTC. Its translation: CASSFFGGDYGYTF.

This clonotype was seen many times. This rearrangement joins TRBV6-5 to TRBJ1-1; 10 positions agree with TRBD1. This CDR3 is built from 15 residues. After removal of 0 bases from V and 5 bases from J, the junction contained 3 bases not matched to a gene. Germline values: CDR1 MNHEY, CDR2 SVGAGI. The CDR3 bases are TGTGCCAGCAGTTACTCGCGGACAGGGGGGACTGAAGCTTTCTTT. This codes for CASSYSRTGGTEAFF.

This clonotype was seen at least ten times. The J gene is TRBJ2-7, the V gene TRBV29-1; the D gene is possibly TRBD2 (6 bases). The CDR3 runs to 15 residues. Germline V lookup: CDR1 SQVTM, CDR2 ANQGSEA. V was shortened by 1 base and J by 1 base, with 14 bases between the two germline ends. In nucleotides, the CDR3 is TGCAGCGTTGAAGGACAGACCGGGGGATCCTACGAGCAGTACTTC. Protein product: CSVEGQTGGSYEQYF.

This clonotype was seen only a few times. The chain links TRBV19 to TRBJ2-3; no clear D gene. CDR1 is LNHDA and CDR2 is SQIVND in the germline V gene (reference sequence). Trimming stripped 2 bases from V and 2 bases from J, with 11 bases between. This CDR3 comprises 15 residues. The CDR3 reads CASSIIGASTDTQYF. CDR3 DNA: TGTGCCAGTAGTATAATAGGAGCATCCACAGATACGCAGTATTTT.

About this clonotype: Possible read error: a much larger clone is one base away. CDR3 loop: CAGSTRTGAYTEAFF. The DNA of the CDR3 is TGTGCCGGCAGTACAAGGACAGGGGCATACACTGAAGCTTTCTTT. J is TRBJ1-1 and V is TRBV6-5; 9 nucleotides match TRBD1. The CDR3 has 15 residues. The germline gives CDR1 MNHEY, CDR2 SVGAGI.

About this clonotype: This clone may be a read error of a much larger clone one base away. CDR3 in amino acids: CSVEGAGGPLDEQLF. The CDR3 DNA is TGCAGCGTTGAAGGAGCGGGAGGGCCTTTAGATGAGCAGCTCTTC. The chain recombines TRBV29-1 with TRBJ2-1; TRBD2 aligns across 10 bases. CDR1 and CDR2 (germline): SQVTM, ANQGSEA. The CDR3 extends over 15 amino acids.